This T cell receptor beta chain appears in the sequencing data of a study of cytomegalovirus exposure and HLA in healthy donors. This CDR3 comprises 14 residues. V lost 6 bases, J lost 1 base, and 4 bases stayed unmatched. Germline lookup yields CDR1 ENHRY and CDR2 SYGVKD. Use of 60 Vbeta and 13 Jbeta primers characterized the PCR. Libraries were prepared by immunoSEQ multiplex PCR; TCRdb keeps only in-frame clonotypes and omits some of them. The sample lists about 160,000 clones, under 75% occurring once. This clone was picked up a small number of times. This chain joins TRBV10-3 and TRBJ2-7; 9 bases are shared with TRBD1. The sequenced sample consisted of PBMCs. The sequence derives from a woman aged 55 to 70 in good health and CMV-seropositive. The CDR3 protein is CAIRSDRGSYEQYF. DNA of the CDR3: TGTGCCATCAGATCGGACAGGGGTTCCTACGAGCAGTACTTC.